These 31 T cell receptor beta chains were all obtained from the same sample, sequenced in a study of OX40 agonist ivuxolimab in advanced cancers. Data came from immunoSEQ multiplex PCR; TCRdb stores just in-frame clones and leaves some out. Of 45,000 to 60,000 clones listed, more than 70% are singletons. Sequenced here: CD4+ or CD8+ T cells sorted from blood, sampled in a trial of the OX40 agonist ivuxolimab. The receptors originated from an adult with an advanced solid tumor such as melanoma, head and neck, liver or kidney cancer.

CDR3: CSVPLAGELFF. The CDR3 region has the DNA TGCAGCGTCCCATTGGCCGGGGAGCTGTTTTTT. J is TRBJ2-2 and V is TRBV29-1; D remains unclear. Germline loops: CDR1 SQVTM, CDR2 ANQGSEA. The CDR3 has 11 amino acids. V shed 6 bases and J shed 6 bases, with 8 bases lying between them.

V is TRBV6-6 and J is TRBJ2-5; the D is unclear. The CDR3 is made up of 11 amino acids. The V gene lost 6 bases and the J gene lost 1 base, with 3 bases spanning the gap. Germline V lookup: CDR1 MNHNY, CDR2 SVGAGI (reference sequence). CDR3 protein: CASRAQETQYF. The DNA of the CDR3 is TGTGCCAGCAGGGCCCAAGAGACCCAGTACTTC.

The V and J genes are TRBV9 and TRBJ2-3; 11 bases match TRBD2. The V and J ends lost 0 bases and 0 bases, in that order; junction bases with no gene match: 6. CDR3 length: 18 amino acids. In germline, CDR1 is SGDLS, CDR2 YYNGEE. The CDR3 DNA sequence: TGTGCCAGCAGCGTAGCTTCCCTAGCGGGAGGTAGCACAGATACGCAGTATTTT. Translation gives CASSVASLAGGSTDTQYF. Full variable domain (remainder filled in from reference TRBV9 and TRBJ2-3): DSGVTQTPKHLITATGQRVTLRCSPRSGDLSVYWYQQSLDQGLQFLIQYYNGEERAKGNILERFSAQQFPDLHSELNLSSLELGDSALYFCASSVASLAGGSTDTQYFGPGTRLTVL.

To note about this clone: Relative to the germline gene, one junction end is altered; a read error may explain this. This sequence joins TRBV2 and TRBJ2-1; D gene unclear. The V gene's germline CDR1 is SNHLY and CDR2 FYNNEI. The CDR3 is 9 amino acids. This CDR3 is CASGDEQFF. CDR3 in DNA: TGTGCCAGCGGTGATGAGCAGTTCTTC.

The genes are TRBV5-6 and TRBJ1-2; D is possibly TRBD1 (6 bases). There are 15 residues in the CDR3. CDR1 is SGHDT, CDR2 YYEEEE, per germline. Trimming took 1 base from V and 8 from J, leaving 18 bases between them. In nucleotides, the CDR3 is TGTGCCAGCAGCTTGTTGTCAGGGGCCGGGTGGGGCTACACCTTC. This sequence encodes CASSLLSGAGWGYTF.

The J gene is TRBJ1-1, the V gene TRBV12-1. TRBV12-1 is labeled a pseudogene. The CDR3 consists of 15 residues. The CDR3 bases are TGTGCCAGCAGCTTTGTCATGGACCTGTGGACTGAAGCTTTCTTT. Protein: CASSFVMDLWTEAFF.

The chain employs TRBV27 and TRBJ2-3; 7 bases fit TRBD1. Germline V gene sequence: CDR1 MNHEY, CDR2 SMNVEV (reference sequence). The V segment lost 5 bases and the J segment 2 bases; nucleotides outside the gene matches: 7. CDR3 length: 15 amino acids. CDR3: CASSKGTDPTDTQYF. Here the CDR3 DNA reads TGTGCCAGCAGTAAAGGGACAGACCCCACAGATACGCAGTATTTT.

This clone was detected a few times. V gene TRBV19 combines with J gene TRBJ2-7, with a tentative D call TRBD2 (5 bases). Germline CDR1 reads LNHDA; CDR2 reads SQIVND (reference sequence). V was shortened by 3 bases and J by 0 bases, with 12 bases between the two germline ends. The CDR3 covers 15 residues. In DNA form, the CDR3 reads TGTGCCAGTAGTATGGCGGGCCCTAGCTCCTACGAGCAGTACTTC. It encodes CASSMAGPSSYEQYF.

V and J are TRBV19 and TRBJ2-2; no reliable D call. The CDR3 length is 14 residues. Trimming removed 3 bases at V and 6 bases at J, with 11 bases between. Germline CDR1 is LNHDA and CDR2 is SQIVND (reference sequence). The CDR3 DNA reads as TGTGCCAGTAGTATCCCCGCAATTTCCGGGGAGCTGTTTTTT. Translation: CASSIPAISGELFF.

The V and J genes are TRBV5-4 and TRBJ2-3; TRBD2 agrees at 11 bases. The CDR3 is made up of 15 amino acids. Trimming at V came to 4 bases and at J to 7 bases, leaving 8 bases not matched to a gene. From germline, CDR1 is SGHNT and CDR2 YYREEE (reference sequence). CDR3: CASSALGTSGHTQYF. The CDR3, as DNA: TGTGCCAGCAGCGCCCTTGGGACTAGCGGCCATACGCAGTATTTT.

The chain recombines TRBV5-1 with TRBJ1-2; perhaps TRBD1 as D (6 bases). The CDR3 contains 15 residues. With 0 bases removed from V and 6 bases from J, the gap between germline ends came to 15 bases. Germline CDR1 is SGHRS and CDR2 is YFSETQ. The CDR3 DNA follows: TGCGCCAGCAGCTTGGCCGTGGACAGAGTCCATGGCTACACCTTC. This sequence encodes CASSLAVDRVHGYTF.

This chain connects TRBV4-3 to TRBJ2-7, with 10 bases that match TRBD1. This CDR3 has 15 residues. The J segment lost 0 bases and the V segment lost 5 bases, leaving 4 bases of the junction unmatched. Germline-derived CDR1 and CDR2 are LGHNA and YSLEER. The CDR3 DNA is TGCGCCAGCAGCGAGGGACAGGGGTTCTCCTACGAGCAGTACTTC. This encodes CASSEGQGFSYEQYF.

This clone has just one count. The CDR3 bases are TGCGCCAGCAGCCGGGGAGGGCCTTCCTACAATGAGCAGTTCTTC. Translation: CASSRGGPSYNEQFF. V and J are TRBV5-1 and TRBJ2-1; TRBD2 matches 7 bases. The germline CDR1 and CDR2 sequences are SGHRS and YFSETQ. CDR3 length: 15 residues. Germline trimming cut 4 bases from V and 1 base from J; bases unmatched to any gene: 5.

DNA of the CDR3: TGTGCCAGTAGCCTACAGGGGTCTTACACTGAAGCTTTCTTT. As protein: CASSLQGSYTEAFF. The V call is TRBV19, the J call TRBJ1-1; 7 bases are a match to TRBD1. Germline CDR1 LNHDA, CDR2 SQIVND (reference sequence). Germline trimming cut 6 bases from V and 3 bases from J; bases unmatched to any gene: 7. The CDR3 spans 14 residues.

The chain links TRBV5-4 to TRBJ1-1, with D tentatively TRBD1 (5 bases). Germline CDR1 SGHNT, CDR2 YYREEE (reference sequence). The CDR3 totals 15 residues. With 0 bases removed from V and 10 bases from J, the gap between germline ends came to 19 bases. The CDR3 DNA sequence: TGTGCCAGCAGCTTGGCCGGGGCAGGTGAGGGCTTAGCTTTCTTT. The encoded protein is CASSLAGAGEGLAFF.

The rearrangement joins TRBV4-3 to TRBJ1-1, with no clear D. Trimming stripped 5 bases from V and 0 bases from J, with 13 bases between. This CDR3 contains 15 residues. CDR1 is LGHNA, CDR2 YSLEER, per germline. The CDR3 is CASSFGSSMNTEAFF. In DNA form, the CDR3 reads TGCGCCAGCAGCTTCGGTAGTTCCATGAACACTGAAGCTTTCTTT.

The genes are TRBV27 and TRBJ2-3; D might be TRBD2 (6 bases). Germline CDR1 is MNHEY and CDR2 is SMNVEV (reference sequence). This CDR3 region has 15 residues. Trimming stripped 4 bases from V and 2 bases from J, with 13 bases between. The chain's CDR3 is CASSSSGDATDTQYF. For the CDR3, the DNA is TGTGCCAGCAGTTCCTCGGGGGACGCCACAGATACGCAGTATTTT.

The CDR3 reads CASSLGLAGGRAYEQYF. The CDR3, as DNA: TGTGCCAGCAGCTTGGGACTAGCGGGAGGTCGGGCGTACGAGCAGTACTTC. The genes are TRBV7-6 and TRBJ2-7, with 15 bases lining up with TRBD2. Germline V lookup: CDR1 SGHVS, CDR2 FNYEAQ. The CDR3 has 17 amino acids. V was clipped by 3 bases and J by 4 bases; unmatched bases: 7.

The J gene is TRBJ2-1, the V gene TRBV5-8; 13 nucleotides align to TRBD2. The CDR3 has 18 residues. V dropped 4 bases and J dropped 7; count of bases not matched to a gene: 14. The germline V gene encodes CDR1 SGHTS and CDR2 YDEGEE. DNA for the CDR3: TGTGCCAGCAGCACTGGACTAGCGGGGGCCTTTTTGTATAATGAGCAGTTCTTC. Translating it yields CASSTGLAGAFLYNEQFF.

V is TRBV27 and J is TRBJ2-1, with TRBD1 matching over 9 bases. The CDR3 runs to 14 residues. Looked up from germline, CDR1 is MNHEY and CDR2 is SMNVEV (reference sequence). The trim removed 4 bases at V and 6 bases at J, leaving 4 bases unmatched. The CDR3: CASSSGTGFNEQFF. CDR3 coding DNA: TGTGCCAGCAGTTCCGGGACAGGGTTCAATGAGCAGTTCTTC.

This clone has only a few counts. This chain joins TRBV13 and TRBJ1-2; tentative D call: TRBD1 (5 bases). From germline, CDR1 is PRHDT and CDR2 FYEKMQ (reference sequence). The CDR3 consists of 15 residues. The V end lost 4 bases, the J end lost 2 bases, and 14 bases lay between the germline ends. The CDR3 sequence: CASSSGTALNYGYTF. CDR3 in DNA: TGTGCCAGCAGCTCCGGGACTGCCTTGAACTATGGCTACACCTTC.

J is TRBJ2-7 and V is TRBV9; 11 bases map to TRBD2. The CDR3 has 15 amino acids. J lost 1 base, V lost 4 bases, and 4 bases had no gene match. Germline CDR1 SGDLS, CDR2 YYNGEE. In DNA form, the CDR3 reads TGTGCCAGCAGCATGGGACTAGCGGCATCCTACGAGCAGTACTTC. Translating it yields CASSMGLAASYEQYF.

V is TRBV19 and J is TRBJ1-2, with 7 bases identical to TRBD1. The CDR3 runs to 13 residues. Trimming at V came to 5 bases and at J to 7 bases, leaving 7 bases not matched to a gene. Per the germline V gene, CDR1 is LNHDA and CDR2 is SQIVND (reference sequence). The CDR3 DNA reads TGTGCCAGTAGTCTGGGACCAGGGGGTGGCTACACCTTC. Protein: CASSLGPGGGYTF.

V and J are TRBV7-9 and TRBJ1-1; a weak D match, TRBD1 (5 bases). Germline CDR1 reads SEHNR; CDR2 reads FQNEAQ (reference sequence). The CDR3 has 14 residues. Trimming removed 1 base at V and 5 bases at J, with 11 bases between. CDR3 nucleotides: TGTGCCAGCAGCTTAGGGTGGGGGATGACTGAAGCTTTCTTT. It is translated as CASSLGWGMTEAFF.

This chain connects TRBV4-1 to TRBJ2-1; perhaps TRBD2 as D (6 bases). Germline V gene data show CDR1 as MGHRA and CDR2 as YSYEKL. The CDR3 has 15 residues. Trimming removed 1 base at V and 0 bases at J, with 7 bases between. CDR3 nucleotides: TGCGCCAGCAGCCAAGGCGGGAACTCCTACAATGAGCAGTTCTTC. Translation: CASSQGGNSYNEQFF.

The J gene is TRBJ2-2, the V gene TRBV2; 9 bases are shared with TRBD1. Per the germline V gene, CDR1 is SNHLY and CDR2 is FYNNEI. CDR3 length: 15 residues. Trimming removed 11 bases from V and 6 bases from J; junction bases left unmatched: 13. The CDR3 reads CALQGRQGGPGELFF. CDR3 nucleotide sequence: TGTGCCCTACAAGGGAGACAGGGGGGACCCGGGGAGCTGTTTTTT.

This rearrangement joins TRBV9 to TRBJ2-7, with D unresolved. V lost 0 bases and J 6 bases, leaving 10 bases between the germline ends. Germline lookup yields CDR1 SGDLS and CDR2 YYNGEE. The CDR3 consists of 13 residues. CDR3 bases: TGTGCCAGCAGCGTAGGACCTTACAGCGAGCAGTACGTC. This encodes CASSVGPYSEQYV.

This chain uses TRBV19 with TRBJ1-1, with TRBD1 matching 9 bases. V lost 5 bases and J lost 4; bases outside the gene matches: 11. Germline V lookup: CDR1 LNHDA, CDR2 SQIVND (reference sequence). The CDR3 is made up of 16 amino acids. This chain's CDR3 is CASSELTGGEGTEAFF. The CDR3 DNA reads TGTGCCAGTAGTGAACTGACAGGGGGAGAGGGCACTGAAGCTTTCTTT. Drawing the rest from reference TRBV19 and TRBJ1-1, the complete variable domain is DGGITQSPKYLFRKEGQNVTLSCEQNLNHDAMYWYRQDPGQGLRLIYYSQIVNDFQKGDIAEGYSVSREKKESFPLTVTSAQKNPTAFYLCASSELTGGEGTEAFFGQGTRLTVV.

The chain is built from TRBV13 and TRBJ2-1, with D uncertain. Deletions cut 4 bases from V and 6 bases from J, with 13 bases between. This CDR3 is built from 14 residues. Germline assignment: CDR1 PRHDT and CDR2 FYEKMQ (reference sequence). The CDR3 loop reads CASSSDLWRNEQFF. The DNA of the CDR3 is TGTGCCAGCAGCTCGGATCTATGGCGCAATGAGCAGTTCTTC.

The rearrangement links TRBV4-3 to TRBJ1-1; 7 bases agree with TRBD1. The CDR3 spans 16 residues. Trimming at V came to 0 bases and at J to 1 base, leaving 5 bases not matched to a gene. CDR1 LGHNA and CDR2 YSLEER come from the germline V gene. The chain's CDR3 is CASSQEDGTANTEAFF. DNA of the CDR3: TGCGCCAGCAGCCAAGAGGATGGGACAGCGAACACTGAAGCTTTCTTT.

This chain links TRBV7-3 with TRBJ2-1; D gene uncertain. This CDR3 contains 15 residues. The V end was cut by 2 bases, the J end by 1 base, with 9 bases between. Germline lookup yields CDR1 SGHTA and CDR2 FQGTGA. In nucleotides, the CDR3 is TGTGCCAGCAGCTTAGGTCTAGTTTCCTACAATGAGCAGTTCTTC. This sequence encodes CASSLGLVSYNEQFF.